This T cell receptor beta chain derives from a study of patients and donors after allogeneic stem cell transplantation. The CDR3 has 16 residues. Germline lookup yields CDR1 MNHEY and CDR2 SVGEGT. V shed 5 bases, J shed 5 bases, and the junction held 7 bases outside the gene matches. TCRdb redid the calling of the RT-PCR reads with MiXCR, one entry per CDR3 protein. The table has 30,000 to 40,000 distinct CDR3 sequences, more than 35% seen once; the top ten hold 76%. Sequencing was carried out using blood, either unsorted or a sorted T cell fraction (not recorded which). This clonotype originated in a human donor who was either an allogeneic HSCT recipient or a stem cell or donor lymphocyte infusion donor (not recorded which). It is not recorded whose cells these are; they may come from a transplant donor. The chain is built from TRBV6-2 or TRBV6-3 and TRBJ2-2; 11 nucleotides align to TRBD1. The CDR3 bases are TGTGCCAGCAGTCGCTGGACAGGGGGCGGAACCGGGGAGCTGTTTTTT. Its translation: CASSRWTGGGTGELFF.